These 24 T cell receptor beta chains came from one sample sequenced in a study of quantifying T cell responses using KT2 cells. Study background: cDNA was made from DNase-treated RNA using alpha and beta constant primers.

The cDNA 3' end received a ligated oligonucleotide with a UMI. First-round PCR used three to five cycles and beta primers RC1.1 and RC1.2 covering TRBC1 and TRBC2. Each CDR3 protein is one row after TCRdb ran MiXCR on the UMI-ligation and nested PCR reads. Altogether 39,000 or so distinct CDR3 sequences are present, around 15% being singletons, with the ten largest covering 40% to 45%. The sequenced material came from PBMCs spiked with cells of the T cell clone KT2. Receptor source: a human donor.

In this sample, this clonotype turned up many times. The CDR3 DNA reads TGCGCCAGCAGCTTGGACAGTGGGAGGGACGAGCAGTACTTC. It is translated as CASSLDSGRDEQYF. The chain is built from TRBV5-1 and TRBJ2-7; TRBD2 matches 7 bases. The germline CDR1 and CDR2 sequences are SGHRS and YFSETQ. The CDR3 runs 14 residues. The J segment lost 5 bases and the V segment lost 0 bases, leaving 5 bases of the junction unmatched.

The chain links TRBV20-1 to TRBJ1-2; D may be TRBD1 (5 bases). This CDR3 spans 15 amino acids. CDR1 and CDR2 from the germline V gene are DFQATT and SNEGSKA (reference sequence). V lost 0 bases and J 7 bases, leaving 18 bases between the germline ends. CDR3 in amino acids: CSARDPGRPRGGYTF. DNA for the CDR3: TGCAGTGCTAGAGATCCGGGACGGCCTAGGGGTGGCTACACCTTC.

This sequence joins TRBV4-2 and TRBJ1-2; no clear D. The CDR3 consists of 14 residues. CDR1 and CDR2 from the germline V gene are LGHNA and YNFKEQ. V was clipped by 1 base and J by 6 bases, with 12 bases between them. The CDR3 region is CASSQVGGSDGYTF. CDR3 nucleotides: TGTGCCAGCAGCCAAGTCGGTGGCAGCGATGGCTACACCTTC.

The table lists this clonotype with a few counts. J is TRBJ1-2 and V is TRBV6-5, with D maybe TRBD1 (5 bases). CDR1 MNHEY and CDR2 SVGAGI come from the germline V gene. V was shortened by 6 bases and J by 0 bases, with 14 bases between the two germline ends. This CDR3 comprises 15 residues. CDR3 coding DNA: TGTGCCAGCAGACGCCGGGGGGGAGCTAACTATGGCTACACCTTC. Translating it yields CASRRRGGANYGYTF.

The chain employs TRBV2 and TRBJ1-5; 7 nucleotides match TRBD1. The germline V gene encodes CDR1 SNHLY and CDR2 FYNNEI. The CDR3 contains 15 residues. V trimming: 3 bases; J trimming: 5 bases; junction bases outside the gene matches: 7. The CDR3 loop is CASSDPGQSHQPQHF. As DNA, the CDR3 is TGTGCCAGCAGTGATCCGGGACAGAGTCATCAGCCCCAGCATTTT.

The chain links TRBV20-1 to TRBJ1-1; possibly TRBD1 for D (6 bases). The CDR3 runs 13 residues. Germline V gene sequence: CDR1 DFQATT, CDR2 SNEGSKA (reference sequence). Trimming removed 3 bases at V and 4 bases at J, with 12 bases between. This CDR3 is CSASEGVSTEAFF. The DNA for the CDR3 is TGCAGTGCTAGCGAGGGGGTGAGCACTGAAGCTTTCTTT.

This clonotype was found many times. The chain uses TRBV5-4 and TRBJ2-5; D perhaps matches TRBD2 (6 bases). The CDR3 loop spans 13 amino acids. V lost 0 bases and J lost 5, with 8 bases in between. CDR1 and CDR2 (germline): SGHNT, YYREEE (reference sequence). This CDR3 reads CASSLEGRETQYF. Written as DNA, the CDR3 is TGTGCCAGCAGCTTGGAAGGGAGGGAGACCCAGTACTTC. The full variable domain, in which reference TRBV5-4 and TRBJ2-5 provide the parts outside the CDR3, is ETGVTQSPTHLIKTRGQQVTLRCSSQSGHNTVSWYQQALGQGPQFIFQYYREEENGRGNFPPRFSGLQFPNYSSELNVNALELDDSALYLCASSLEGRETQYFGPGTRLLVL.

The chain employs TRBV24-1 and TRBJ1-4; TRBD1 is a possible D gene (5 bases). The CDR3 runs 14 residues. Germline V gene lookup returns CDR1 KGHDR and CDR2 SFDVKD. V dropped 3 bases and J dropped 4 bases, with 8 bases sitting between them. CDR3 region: CATSDDRRNEKLFF. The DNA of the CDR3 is TGTGCCACCAGTGATGACAGACGTAATGAAAAACTGTTTTTT.

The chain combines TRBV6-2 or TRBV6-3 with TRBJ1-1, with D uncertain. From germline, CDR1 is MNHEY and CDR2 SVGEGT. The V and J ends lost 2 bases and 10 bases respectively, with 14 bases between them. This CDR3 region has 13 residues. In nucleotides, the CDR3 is TGTGCCAGCAGTTACGTGGAGGGAAGGCGAGCTTTCTTT. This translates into CASSYVEGRRAFF.

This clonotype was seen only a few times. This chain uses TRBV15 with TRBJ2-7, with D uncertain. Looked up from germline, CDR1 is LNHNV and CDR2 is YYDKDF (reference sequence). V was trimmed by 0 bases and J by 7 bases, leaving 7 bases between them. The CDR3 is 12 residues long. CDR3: CATSRDWREQYF. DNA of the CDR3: TGTGCCACCAGCAGAGATTGGCGGGAGCAGTACTTC.

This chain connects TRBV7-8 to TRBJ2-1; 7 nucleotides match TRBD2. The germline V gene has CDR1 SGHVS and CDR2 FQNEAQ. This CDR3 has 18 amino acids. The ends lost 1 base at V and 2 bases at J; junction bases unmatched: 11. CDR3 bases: TGTGCCAGCAGCTTAGGGTACGGCGGGAGTCAGCCCTACAATGAGCAGTTCTTC. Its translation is CASSLGYGGSQPYNEQFF.

The CDR3 coding sequence is TGTGCCAGCAGCGATTCTGGACTTGGCGAGCAGTACTTC. As protein: CASSDSGLGEQYF. This chain connects TRBV9 to TRBJ2-7, with a tentative D call TRBD2 (5 bases). This CDR3 has 13 amino acids. CDR1 is SGDLS, CDR2 YYNGEE, per germline. V was shortened by 3 bases and J by 6 bases, with 13 bases between the two germline ends.

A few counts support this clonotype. CDR3 loop: CASSFRTEQHSGNTIYF. In DNA form, the CDR3 reads TGTGCCAGCAGCTTTAGAACAGAGCAGCACTCTGGAAACACCATATATTTT. The genes are TRBV5-5 and TRBJ1-3; no firm D call. V lost 2 bases and J 0 bases, leaving 15 bases between the germline ends. The CDR3 is 17 amino acids. In germline, CDR1 is SGHKS, CDR2 YYEKEE (reference sequence).

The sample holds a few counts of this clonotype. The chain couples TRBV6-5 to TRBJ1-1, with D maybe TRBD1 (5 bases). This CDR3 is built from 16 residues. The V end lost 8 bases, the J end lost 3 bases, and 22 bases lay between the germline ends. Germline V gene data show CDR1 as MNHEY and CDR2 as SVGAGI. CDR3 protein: CASQSWDPKTDTEAFF. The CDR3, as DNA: TGTGCCAGCCAGAGTTGGGACCCCAAAACAGACACTGAAGCTTTCTTT.

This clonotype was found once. The CDR3 region is CSASSPGTHIREQYF. The CDR3 DNA reads TGCAGTGCATCCTCCCCTGGGACTCACATTAGGGAGCAGTACTTC. The chain couples TRBV20-1 to TRBJ2-7, with a weak D call TRBD2 (6 bases). The CDR3 has 15 amino acids. Germline lookup yields CDR1 DFQATT and CDR2 SNEGSKA (reference sequence). Trimming shortened V by 6 bases and J by 7 bases, and 25 bases separated the two germline ends.

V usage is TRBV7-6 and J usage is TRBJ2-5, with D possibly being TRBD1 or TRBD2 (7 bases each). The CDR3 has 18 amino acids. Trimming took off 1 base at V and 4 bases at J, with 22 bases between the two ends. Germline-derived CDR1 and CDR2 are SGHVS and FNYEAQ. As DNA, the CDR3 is TGTGCCAGCAGCTTAGACCAGATAGGGGAGGGGGCGCGAGAGACCCAGTACTTC. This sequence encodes CASSLDQIGEGARETQYF.

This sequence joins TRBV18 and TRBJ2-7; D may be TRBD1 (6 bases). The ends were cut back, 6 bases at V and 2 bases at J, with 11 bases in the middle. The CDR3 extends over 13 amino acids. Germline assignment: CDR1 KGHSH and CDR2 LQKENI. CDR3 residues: CASSSGDPYEQYF. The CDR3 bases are TGTGCCAGCTCGTCAGGGGACCCCTACGAGCAGTACTTC.

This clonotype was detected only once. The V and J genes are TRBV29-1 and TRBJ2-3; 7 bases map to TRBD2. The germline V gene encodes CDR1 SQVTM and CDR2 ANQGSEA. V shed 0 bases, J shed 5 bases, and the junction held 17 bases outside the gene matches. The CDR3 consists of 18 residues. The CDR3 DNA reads TGCAGCGTTGAAGATCGATCCGCAAGGACTAGTGAGGTAGATACGCAGTATTTT. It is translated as CSVEDRSARTSEVDTQYF.

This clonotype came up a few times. The CDR3: CSARGQANRNSPLHF. The CDR3 nucleotides read TGCAGTGCTAGAGGACAGGCGAATCGTAATTCACCCCTCCACTTT. The V gene is TRBV20-1, the J gene TRBJ1-6, with a tentative D call TRBD1 (6 bases). The CDR3 covers 15 residues. Trimming removed 1 base from V and 6 bases from J, with 13 bases in between. Germline CDR1 reads DFQATT; CDR2 reads SNEGSKA (reference sequence).

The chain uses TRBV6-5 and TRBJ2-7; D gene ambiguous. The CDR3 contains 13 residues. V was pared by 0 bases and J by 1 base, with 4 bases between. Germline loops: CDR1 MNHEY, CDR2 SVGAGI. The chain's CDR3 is CASSYSESYEQYF. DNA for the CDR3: TGTGCCAGCAGTTACTCGGAGTCCTACGAGCAGTACTTC.

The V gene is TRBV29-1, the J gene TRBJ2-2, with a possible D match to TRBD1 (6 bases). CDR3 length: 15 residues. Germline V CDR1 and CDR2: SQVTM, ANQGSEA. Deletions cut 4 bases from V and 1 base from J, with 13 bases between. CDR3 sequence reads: CSVVVGAMNTGELFF. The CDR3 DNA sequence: TGCAGCGTTGTGGTGGGGGCCATGAACACCGGGGAGCTGTTTTTT.

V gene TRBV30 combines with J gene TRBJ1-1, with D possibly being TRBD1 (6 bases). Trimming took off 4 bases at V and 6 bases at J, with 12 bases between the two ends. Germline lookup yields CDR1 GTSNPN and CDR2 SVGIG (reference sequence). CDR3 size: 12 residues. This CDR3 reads CAWNRVAAEAFF. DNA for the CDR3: TGTGCCTGGAACAGGGTTGCGGCTGAAGCTTTCTTT. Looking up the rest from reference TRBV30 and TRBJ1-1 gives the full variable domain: SQTIHQWPATLVQPVGSPLSLECTVEGTSNPNLYWYRQAAGRGLQLLFYSVGIGQISSEVPQNLSASRPQDRQFILSSKKLLLSDSGFYLCAWNRVAAEAFFGQGTRLTVV.

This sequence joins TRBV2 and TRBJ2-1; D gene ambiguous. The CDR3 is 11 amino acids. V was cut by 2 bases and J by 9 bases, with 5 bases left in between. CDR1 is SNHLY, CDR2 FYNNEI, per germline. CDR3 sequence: CASSEFSEQFF. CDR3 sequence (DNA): TGTGCCAGCAGTGAATTTAGTGAGCAGTTCTTC.

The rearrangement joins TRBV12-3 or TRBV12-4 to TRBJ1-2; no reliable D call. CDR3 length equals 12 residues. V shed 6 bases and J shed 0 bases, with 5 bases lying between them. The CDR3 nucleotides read TGTGCCAGCAGGGTTTCTAACTATGGCTACACCTTC. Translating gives CASRVSNYGYTF.